The present entry profiles one T cell receptor (beta chain) with its context. What antigen it recognizes has not been identified. No base quality values were provided; no much bigger clone lies one nucleotide off. The sample comes from a study of blood T cell repertoires in COVID-19 (dated by TCRdb to 2018 to 2021). Notes on the research overall: Samples from collaborators originated in the United States, Italy and Spain and spanned both the acute and convalescent phases of COVID-19. The material from the prospective study consisted of cDNA or gDNA derived from T cells, B-cell-depleted T cells, or PBMCs. Sample metadata almost always included a de-identified subject ID, COVID-19 status, age in years and sex. Where HLA class I and class II types were available, the types were taken from metadata supplied by the sample provider, not from assay-based typing. The repertoires were made available in a free public database intended to serve as a resource for research on the immune response to SARS-CoV-2. Samples were obtained from the ongoing ImmuneRACE study (first 160 participants) and from 1,254 subjects provided by 6 global collaborators. Deeply sampled blood TCRbeta repertoires from subjects exposed to, actively infected with, or recovered from COVID-19 were included in the dataset. Paper-wide results and their limitations: Clinical and demographic metadata were provided uncurated, with the amount varying by source and participant.

Each collaborating institution followed its own protocols to collect whole blood in K2EDTA tubes. For TCRbeta analysis, collaborators shipped samples in one of three forms: frozen whole blood, isolated PBMCs, or DNA extracted from either of those sample types. The immunoSEQ Assay, a bias-controlled multiplex PCR, was used to amplify TCRbeta CDR3 regions from genomic DNA. The study's processing was this. The number of nucleated cells in each sample was estimated by amplification of reference gene primers within the assay. Sequence reads were collapsed and filtered to measure the absolute abundance of every unique TCRbeta CDR3 rearrangement. For each sample, productive Simpson clonality was calculated by taking the square root of Simpson's diversity index across productive rearrangements. Sourced from immuneACCESS, this table was stored by TCRdb with only in-frame sequences that have V and J called. A share of the clones is absent; for the studies checked, an unresolved V gene accounts for under half, and the remainder has no known explanation. The V and J calls and the clone size are those of that table, but D and trimming were determined from the DNA. The table for this sample lists about 17,000 clones; over 65% of them were counted only once. Approximately 22% of the sample belongs to the ten largest clones.

Taken from cysteine to phenylalanine, the CDR3 has 13 residues. Only the CDR3 DNA is retained, 39 bases long and in frame from the first base. Trimming takes 1 base off V and 8 bases off J; junction bases not matched to a gene: 5. Based on the germline V gene (reference sequence), the CDR1 and CDR2 sequences are SGHKS and YYEKEE. This clonotype originated in a man aged 60-69 years with active or convalescent COVID-19. The chain is assembled from TRBV5-5 and TRBJ1-2; TRBD1 agrees with 7 junctional bases. What was sequenced was peripheral blood. This receptor carries the CDR3 CASSLSGGGGYTF. The sequenced DNA: TGTGCCAGCAGCTTGTCAGGGGGTGGCGGCTACACCTTC.